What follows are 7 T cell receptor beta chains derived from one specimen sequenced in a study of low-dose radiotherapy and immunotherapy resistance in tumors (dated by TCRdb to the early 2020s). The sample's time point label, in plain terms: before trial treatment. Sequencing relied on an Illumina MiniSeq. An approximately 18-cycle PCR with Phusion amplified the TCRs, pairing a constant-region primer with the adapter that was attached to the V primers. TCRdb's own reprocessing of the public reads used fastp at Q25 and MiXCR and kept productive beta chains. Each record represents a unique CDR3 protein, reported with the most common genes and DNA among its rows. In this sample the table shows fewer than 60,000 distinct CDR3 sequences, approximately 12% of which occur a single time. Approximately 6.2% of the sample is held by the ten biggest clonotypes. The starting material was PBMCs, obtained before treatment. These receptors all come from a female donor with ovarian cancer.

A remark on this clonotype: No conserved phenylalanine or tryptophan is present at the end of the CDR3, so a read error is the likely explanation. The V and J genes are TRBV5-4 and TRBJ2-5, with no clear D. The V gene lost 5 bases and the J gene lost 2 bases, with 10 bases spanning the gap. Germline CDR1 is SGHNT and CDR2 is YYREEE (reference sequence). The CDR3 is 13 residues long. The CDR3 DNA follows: TGTGCCAGCAGTTTATCTCTTCAAGAGACCCAGTACGTC. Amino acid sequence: CASSLSLQETQYV.

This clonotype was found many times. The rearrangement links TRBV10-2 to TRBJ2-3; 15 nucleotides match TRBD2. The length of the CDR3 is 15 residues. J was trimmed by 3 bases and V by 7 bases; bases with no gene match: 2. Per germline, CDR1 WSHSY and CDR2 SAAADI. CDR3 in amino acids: CASTGTSGGTDTQYF. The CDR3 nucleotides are TGCGCCAGCACAGGGACTAGCGGGGGGACAGATACGCAGTATTTT.

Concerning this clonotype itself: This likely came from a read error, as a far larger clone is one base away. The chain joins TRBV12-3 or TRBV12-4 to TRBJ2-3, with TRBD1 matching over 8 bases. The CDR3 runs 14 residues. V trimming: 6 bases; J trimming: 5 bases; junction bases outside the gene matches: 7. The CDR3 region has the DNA TGTGCCAGCAGGCGCGGACAGGGCATAGATACGCAGTATTTT. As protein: CASRRGQGIDTQYF.

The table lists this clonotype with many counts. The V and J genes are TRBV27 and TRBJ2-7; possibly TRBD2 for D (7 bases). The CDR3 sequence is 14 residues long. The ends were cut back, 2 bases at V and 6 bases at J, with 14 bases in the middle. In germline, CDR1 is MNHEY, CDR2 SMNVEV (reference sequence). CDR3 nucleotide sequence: TGTGCCAGCAGTTTAATCTTCGGGGGGCGCGAGCAGTACTTC. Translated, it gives CASSLIFGGREQYF.

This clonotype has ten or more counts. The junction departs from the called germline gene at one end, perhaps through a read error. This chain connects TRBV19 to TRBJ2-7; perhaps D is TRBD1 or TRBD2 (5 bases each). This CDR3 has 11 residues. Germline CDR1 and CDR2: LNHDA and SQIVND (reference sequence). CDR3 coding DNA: TGTGCCAGTAGTGCTAGGGACGAGAAGTACTTC. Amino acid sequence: CASSARDEKYF.

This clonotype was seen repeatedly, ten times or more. The CDR3 region has the DNA TGTGCCAGTAGCGCGCTGCCGGGAGGGGCCTACGAGCAGTACTTC. This translates into CASSALPGGAYEQYF. The chain has TRBV19 and TRBJ2-7; the match to TRBD2 covers 8 bases. Germline trimming cut 6 bases from V and 2 bases from J; bases unmatched to any gene: 9. The CDR3 consists of 15 residues. Germline CDR1 reads LNHDA; CDR2 reads SQIVND (reference sequence).

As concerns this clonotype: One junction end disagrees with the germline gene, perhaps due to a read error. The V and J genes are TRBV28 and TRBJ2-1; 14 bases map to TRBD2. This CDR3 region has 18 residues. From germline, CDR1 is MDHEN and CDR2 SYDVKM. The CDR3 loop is CATSDPGTSGSSYNEQFF. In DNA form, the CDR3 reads TGTGCCACCAGTGACCCCGGGACTAGCGGGAGCTCCTACAATGAGCAGTTCTTC. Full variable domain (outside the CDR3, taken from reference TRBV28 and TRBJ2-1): DVKVTQSSRYLVKRTGEKVFLECVQDMDHENMFWYRQDPGLGLRLIYFSYDVKMKEKGDIPEGYSVSREKKERFSLILESASTNQTSMYLCATSDPGTSGSSYNEQFFGPGTRLTVL.